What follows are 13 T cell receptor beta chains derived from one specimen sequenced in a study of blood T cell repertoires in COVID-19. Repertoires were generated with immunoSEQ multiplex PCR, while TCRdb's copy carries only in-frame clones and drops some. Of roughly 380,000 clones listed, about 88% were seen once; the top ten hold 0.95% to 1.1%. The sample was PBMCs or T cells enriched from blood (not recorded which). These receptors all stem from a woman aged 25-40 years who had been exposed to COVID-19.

Written as DNA, the CDR3 is TGTGCCAGCCAGGCACTAGCGGACCGGAGCTCCTACAATGAGCAGTTCTTC. Protein product: CASQALADRSSYNEQFF. The chain couples TRBV21-1 to TRBJ2-1; no DNA check was done on the table's D call, TRBD2. TRBV21-1 is noted as a pseudogene. The CDR3 contains 17 residues.

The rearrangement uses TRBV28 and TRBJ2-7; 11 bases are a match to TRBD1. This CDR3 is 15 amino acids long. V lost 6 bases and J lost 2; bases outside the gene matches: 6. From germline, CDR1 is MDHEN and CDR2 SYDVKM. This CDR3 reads CASRAWGQGAYEQYF. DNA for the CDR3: TGTGCCAGCAGAGCGTGGGGACAGGGGGCCTACGAGCAGTACTTC.

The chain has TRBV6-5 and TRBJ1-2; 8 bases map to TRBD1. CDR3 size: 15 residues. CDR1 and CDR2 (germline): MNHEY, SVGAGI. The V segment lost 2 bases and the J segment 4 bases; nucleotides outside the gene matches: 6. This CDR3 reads CASSYLDRGVYGYTF. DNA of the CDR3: TGTGCCAGCAGTTACCTAGACAGGGGAGTCTATGGCTACACCTTC.

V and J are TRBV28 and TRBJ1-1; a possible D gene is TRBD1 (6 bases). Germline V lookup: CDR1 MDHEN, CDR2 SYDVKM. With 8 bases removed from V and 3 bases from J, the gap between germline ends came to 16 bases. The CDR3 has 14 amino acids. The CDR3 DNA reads TGTGCCAGCCGGGGGGGGGCTGGGCACACTGAAGCTTTCTTT. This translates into CASRGGAGHTEAFF.

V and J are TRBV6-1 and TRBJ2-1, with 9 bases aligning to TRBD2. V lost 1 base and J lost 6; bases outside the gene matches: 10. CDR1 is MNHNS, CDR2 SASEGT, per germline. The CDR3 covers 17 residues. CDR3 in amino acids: CASSEGDRGLAGNEQFF. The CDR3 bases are TGTGCCAGCAGTGAAGGTGATCGGGGACTAGCCGGCAATGAGCAGTTCTTC.

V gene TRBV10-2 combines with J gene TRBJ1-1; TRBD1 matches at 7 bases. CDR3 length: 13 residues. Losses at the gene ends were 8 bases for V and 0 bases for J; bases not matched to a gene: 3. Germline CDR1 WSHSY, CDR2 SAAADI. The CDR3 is CASATGMNTEAFF. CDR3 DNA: TGCGCCAGCGCGACAGGGATGAACACTGAAGCTTTCTTT.

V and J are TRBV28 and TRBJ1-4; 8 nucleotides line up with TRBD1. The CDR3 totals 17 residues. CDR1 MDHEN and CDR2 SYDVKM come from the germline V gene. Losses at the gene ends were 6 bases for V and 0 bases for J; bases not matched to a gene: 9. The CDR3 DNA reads TGTGCCAGCAGGAGGCAGGGGGCCAGGGCAACTAATGAAAAACTGTTTTTT. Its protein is CASRRQGARATNEKLFF.

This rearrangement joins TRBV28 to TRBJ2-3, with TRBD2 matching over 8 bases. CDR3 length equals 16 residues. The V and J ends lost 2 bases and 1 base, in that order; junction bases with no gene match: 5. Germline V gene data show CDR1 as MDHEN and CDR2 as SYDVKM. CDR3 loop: CASSLIPGRGTDTQYF. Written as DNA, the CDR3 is TGTGCCAGCAGTTTAATTCCCGGGAGGGGCACAGATACGCAGTATTTT.

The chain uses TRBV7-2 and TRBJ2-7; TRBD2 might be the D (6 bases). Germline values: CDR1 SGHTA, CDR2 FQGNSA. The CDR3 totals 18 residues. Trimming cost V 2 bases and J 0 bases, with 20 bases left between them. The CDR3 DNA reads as TGTGCCAGCAGCTTATTGGCCTCTGGCGGGATGAGCTCCTACGAGCAGTACTTC. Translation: CASSLLASGGMSSYEQYF.

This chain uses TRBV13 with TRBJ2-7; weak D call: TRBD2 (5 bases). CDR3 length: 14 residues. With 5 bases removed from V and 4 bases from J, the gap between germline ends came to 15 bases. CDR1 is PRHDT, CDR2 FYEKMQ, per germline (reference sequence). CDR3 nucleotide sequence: TGTGCCAGCAGCCTGGGAAAACTAGTTTACGAGCAGTACTTC. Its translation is CASSLGKLVYEQYF.

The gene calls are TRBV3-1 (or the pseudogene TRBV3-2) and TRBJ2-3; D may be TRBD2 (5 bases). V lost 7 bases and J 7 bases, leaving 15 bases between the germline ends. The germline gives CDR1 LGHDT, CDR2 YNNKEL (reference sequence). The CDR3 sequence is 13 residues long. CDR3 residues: CASTHLASYTQYF. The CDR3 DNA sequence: TGTGCCAGCACCCACCTTGCTAGCTATACGCAGTATTTT.

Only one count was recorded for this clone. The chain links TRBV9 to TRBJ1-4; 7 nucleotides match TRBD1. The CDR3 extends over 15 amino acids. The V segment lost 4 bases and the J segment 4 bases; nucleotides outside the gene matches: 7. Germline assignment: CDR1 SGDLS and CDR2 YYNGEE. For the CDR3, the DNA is TGTGCCAGCAGCCCAGGGGGTTATATTAATGAAAAACTGTTTTTT. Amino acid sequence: CASSPGGYINEKLFF.

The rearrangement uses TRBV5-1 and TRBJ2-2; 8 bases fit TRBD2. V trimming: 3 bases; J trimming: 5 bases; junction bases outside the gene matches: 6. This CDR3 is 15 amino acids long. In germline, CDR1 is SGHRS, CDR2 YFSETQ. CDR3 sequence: CASSSGGVGTGELFF. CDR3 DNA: TGCGCCAGCAGCTCCGGGGGGGTTGGAACCGGGGAGCTGTTTTTT.